This entry lists 14 T cell receptor beta chains sequenced from one sample in a study of blood T cell repertoires in COVID-19. Here immunoSEQ multiplex PCR was the method, and the copy in TCRdb shows in-frame clones only, minus some. Of tens of thousands of clones listed, 75% to 90% are singletons. The sequenced sample consisted of peripheral blood. These TCRs come from a man aged 45-60 years with active COVID-19.

The gene calls are TRBV7-9 and TRBJ1-1; maybe TRBD1 (6 bases). The CDR3 length is 14 residues. The germline V and J ends were trimmed by 5 bases and 0 bases, with 10 bases remaining between them. In germline, CDR1 is SEHNR, CDR2 FQNEAQ (reference sequence). CDR3 bases: TGTGCCAGCAGCCACCGGGACATGAACACTGAAGCTTTCTTT. It translates to CASSHRDMNTEAFF.

V gene TRBV9 combines with J gene TRBJ2-5; 9 bases agree with TRBD2. The CDR3 has 14 residues. With V trimmed by 2 bases and J by 1 base, 0 bases remained unmatched. In germline, CDR1 is SGDLS, CDR2 YYNGEE. The CDR3 is CASSVSGSQETQYF. DNA for the CDR3: TGTGCCAGCAGCGTTAGCGGGAGCCAAGAGACCCAGTACTTC.

This clone was counted once. The chain is built from TRBV24-1 and TRBJ2-2, with TRBD2 matching over 10 bases. V shed 2 bases, J shed 4 bases, and the junction held 6 bases outside the gene matches. Germline V gene data show CDR1 as KGHDR and CDR2 as SFDVKD. This CDR3 region has 17 residues. The CDR3 DNA follows: TGTGCCACCAGTGATTCCGGACTAGCGGCGGGCACCGGGGAGCTGTTTTTT. Its translation: CATSDSGLAAGTGELFF.

The chain uses TRBV2 and TRBJ1-2, with TRBD1 matching 9 bases. The V gene end was trimmed by 8 bases and the J gene end by 4 bases; junction bases not matched to a gene: 8. Germline V CDR1 and CDR2: SNHLY, FYNNEI. The CDR3 totals 14 residues. The DNA of the CDR3 is TGTGCCAGCGGTAGGACAGGGGAACTCTATGGCTACACCTTC. Protein: CASGRTGELYGYTF.

About this clone itself: Since no conserved phenylalanine or tryptophan closes the CDR3, a read error is the likely cause. The DNA is left out, because the CDR3 cannot be placed on it with certainty; the CDR3 is given as TCRdb lists it. The rearrangement uses TRBV28 and TRBJ2-7; TRBD1, the table's D call, lacks a check against the DNA. The CDR3 adds up to 11 amino acids, both ends counted. CDR1 and CDR2 (germline): MDHEN, SYDVKM. The CDR3 reads CASSLGGRVIL.

The rearrangement links TRBV7-2 to TRBJ2-7; TRBD1 matches at 7 bases. CDR1 and CDR2 (germline): SGHTA, FQGNSA. The CDR3 covers 15 residues. V shed 4 bases and J 2 bases; nucleotides not matched to a gene: 8. CDR3 in DNA: TGTGCCAGCAGCTCGACCCCGGGACAGACCTACGAGCAGTACTTC. Protein sequence: CASSSTPGQTYEQYF.

The chain carries TRBV27 and TRBJ1-5, with 9 bases lining up with TRBD1. The CDR3 has 16 amino acids. The V gene end was trimmed by 6 bases and the J gene end by 6 bases; junction bases not matched to a gene: 12. Germline lookup yields CDR1 MNHEY and CDR2 SMNVEV (reference sequence). The CDR3 here is CASSPLDRGAGQPQHF. The CDR3 DNA is TGTGCCAGCAGCCCCCTGGACAGGGGAGCTGGTCAGCCCCAGCATTTT.

This chain links TRBV7-8 with TRBJ2-5, with D hard to call. CDR1 SGHVS and CDR2 FQNEAQ come from the germline V gene. The V gene lost 1 base and the J gene lost 5 bases, with 5 bases spanning the gap. There are 12 residues in the CDR3. The chain's CDR3 is CASSLVRETQYF. The CDR3 bases are TGTGCCAGCAGCTTAGTCAGGGAGACCCAGTACTTC.

The V and J genes are TRBV15 and TRBJ1-1; D remains unclear. CDR3 length: 13 amino acids. With 1 base removed from V and 11 bases from J, the gap between germline ends came to 14 bases. Germline lookup yields CDR1 LNHNV and CDR2 YYDKDF (reference sequence). CDR3 region: CATSRGDAAGAFF. In nucleotides, the CDR3 is TGTGCCACCAGCAGAGGCGACGCGGCGGGGGCTTTCTTT. The complete variable domain, with remaining parts taken from reference TRBV15 and TRBJ1-1, reads DAMVIQNPRYQVTQFGKPVTLSCSQTLNHNVMYWYQQKSSQAPKLLFHYYDKDFNNEADTPDNFQSRRPNTSFCFLDIRSPGLGDTAMYLCATSRGDAAGAFFGQGTRLTVV.

The gene calls are TRBV4-3 and TRBJ2-5, with D possibly being TRBD2 (6 bases). The CDR3 spans 14 residues. Between the trimmed V and J ends, which lost 0 bases and 4 bases, there was a span of 9 bases. Germline CDR1 is LGHNA and CDR2 is YSLEER. The CDR3 sequence: CASSQDRRGETQYF. The CDR3, as DNA: TGCGCCAGCAGCCAAGATAGGAGGGGAGAGACCCAGTACTTC.

The chain joins TRBV6-1 to TRBJ2-1; perhaps TRBD1 as D (7 bases). This CDR3 is built from 17 residues. Between the trimmed V and J ends, which lost 2 bases and 1 base, there was a span of 15 bases. The germline gives CDR1 MNHNS, CDR2 SASEGT. This CDR3 reads CASSERGDRVSYNEQFF. The CDR3 nucleotides are TGTGCCAGCAGTGAAAGGGGGGACAGAGTATCCTACAATGAGCAGTTCTTC.

This chain connects TRBV4-3 to TRBJ1-1; D may be TRBD1 (5 bases). The CDR3 covers 14 residues. Trimming took off 0 bases at V and 5 bases at J, with 10 bases between the two ends. Per the germline V gene, CDR1 is LGHNA and CDR2 is YSLEER. CDR3 amino acids: CASSQDMGRTEAFF. CDR3 nucleotide sequence: TGCGCCAGCAGCCAAGATATGGGGCGGACTGAAGCTTTCTTT.

The CDR3 DNA sequence: TGTGCCAGCAGCTACCTTGACAGGGGGCCCCACGAGCAGTACTTC. Protein product: CASSYLDRGPHEQYF. The rearrangement links TRBV5-6 to TRBJ2-7; TRBD1 aligns across 10 bases. The germline V gene encodes CDR1 SGHDT and CDR2 YYEEEE. Losses at the gene ends were 3 bases for V and 5 bases for J; bases not matched to a gene: 8. This CDR3 has 15 residues.

The chain recombines TRBV19 with TRBJ2-7, with 12 bases fitting TRBD2. This CDR3 comprises 15 residues. V shed 6 bases and J 2 bases; nucleotides not matched to a gene: 5. Per the germline V gene, CDR1 is LNHDA and CDR2 is SQIVND (reference sequence). CDR3 bases: TGTGCCAGTAGGACGACTAGCGGGGGAACCTACGAGCAGTACTTC. It specifies CASRTTSGGTYEQYF. The whole variable domain, remainder taken from reference TRBV19 and TRBJ2-7, is DGGITQSPKYLFRKEGQNVTLSCEQNLNHDAMYWYRQDPGQGLRLIYYSQIVNDFQKGDIAEGYSVSREKKESFPLTVTSAQKNPTAFYLCASRTTSGGTYEQYFGPGTRLTVT.